This TCR beta chain was profiled in a study of control samples from healthy donors and cancer patients. The protocol was immunoSEQ multiplex PCR, while the TCRdb copy is restricted to in-frame clones and leaves out a portion. The profile covers around 70,000 clones, with approximately 94% appearing a single time and approximately 3% taken by the ten largest. Trimming cost V 2 bases and J 4 bases; bases outside gene matches: 3. The CDR3 covers 14 residues. Germline V CDR1 and CDR2: MNHEY, SMNVEV (reference sequence). Sample: blood. This TCR was sampled from a woman aged 25-40 years in good health. The genes are TRBV27 and TRBJ2-7; 9 positions agree with TRBD1. Here the CDR3 reads CASSLTGGFYEQYF. The CDR3 DNA follows: TGTGCCAGCAGTTTAACAGGGGGCTTTTACGAGCAGTACTTC.